The clone carrying this T cell receptor beta chain was seen many times. Its antigen is still unknown. Using RNA transcripts as the source, TCR beta CDR3 regions were amplified. HTBI primers were the set used in a first-round RT-PCR of the TCR CDR3. MiXCR was run by TCRdb on the multiplex PCR reads, yielding one entry per CDR3 protein. The sample includes fewer than 450,000 distinct CDR3 sequences, approximately 14% of them seen just once. The data derive from a study of T cells in Graves' hyperthyroidism and ophthalmopathy. Findings and limits, study-wide: From stable hyperthyroidism, ophthalmopathy was separated by a 13 V-J model. Ophthalmopathy, as predicted by the model, came a median roughly 6.5 months after the prediction. Peripheral blood also featured most of the thyroid clonotypes expanded above 0.001.

This receptor was obtained from a woman aged 60-70 years with Graves' ophthalmopathy. Source material: blood.

The CDR3 nucleotides read TGCAGCGACGAAGGCGGCTACACCTTC. Protein product: CSDEGGYTF. The chain is built from TRBV29-1 and TRBJ1-2; D remains unclear. CDR1 is SQVTM, CDR2 ANQGSEA, per germline. The V and J ends lost 7 bases and 8 bases respectively, with 8 bases between them. The CDR3 loop spans 9 amino acids.